These T cell receptor beta chains were read from a single sample in a study of cytomegalovirus exposure and HLA in healthy donors. Some clones are missing from TCRdb's copy, which holds only in-frame ones; the method was immunoSEQ multiplex PCR. There are almost 200,000 clones in the sample; about 82% occur only once, and 2% to 2.5% lies in the top ten. Sequencing used PBMCs. All receptors derive from a woman aged 50 to 60 in good health and CMV-seronegative. Each CDR3 is given with its conserved first and last residue. D genes are given only for firm matches. The size entry is marked missing in some rows and otherwise reads once, few, many or a size class.

TRBV18	NA	TRBD1	CASSTKSPRQGGYGYTF
TRBV27	NA	NA	CASSSQRSSGANVLTF
TRBV7-9	once	NA	CSSSLLTEAFF
TRBV18	few	NA	CASSPRDTYEQYF
TRBV6-5	NA	TRBD1	CASSTGQGTLAFF
TRBV28	NA	TRBD2	CASRASGQGRHEQFF
TRBV18	once	NA	CASSPSKGRETQYF
TRBV4-2	NA	NA	CASSQERQGTFNYGYTF
TRBV6-1	once	TRBD1	CASSDAHGTGAYEQYF
TRBV6-1	NA	NA	CASSALRENTEAFF
TRBV28	NA	NA	CASSLLNQPQHF
TRBV29-1	NA	NA	CSVETQGWFF
TRBV13	NA	TRBD1	CASSLMIRDSGSAYNEQFF
TRBV6-5	once	TRBD2	CASSSSGRGVTGELFF
TRBV4-1	once	NA	CASSQDRRTAYEQYF
TRBV19	once	TRBD1	CASRKTGERYEQYF
TRBV4-3	NA	NA	CASSQEGGNTEAFF
TRBV5-4	NA	NA	CASSLEVVVGGYTF
TRBV19	NA	TRBD1	CASSPRTGGYADTQYF
TRBV6-5	once	NA	CASRILQGTNTEAFF
TRBV28	NA	NA	CASSSAGGVVVEKLFF
TRBV5-1	NA	TRBD2	CASSLAGGTDTQYF
TRBV27	NA	TRBD2	CASSSPTSGRFYNEQFF
TRBV5-8	NA	NA	CASSLGNRVSFTDTQYF
TRBV12-5	NA	NA	CAKGEATLKNTDTQYF
TRBV5-1	NA	TRBD1	CASSPEAGGYNEQFF
TRBV5-6	few	TRBD1	CASEPGQKNSPLHF
TRBV6-1	few	NA	CASSRDANRAYEQYF
TRBV28	once	NA	CASSLAGAGGNTIYF
TRBV11-2	once	TRBD1	CASSLQGQVRTYEQYF
TRBV28	NA	NA	CASKLHGRENGYTF
TRBV4-1	NA	TRBD1	CASSQDLRQGTGEQYF
TRBV5-1	NA	TRBD1	CASSLSGTGIYEQYF
TRBV28	NA	NA	CASSLGPLTSNQPQHF
TRBV30	NA	NA	CAWKPTVTDTQYF
TRBV2	NA	TRBD1	CASTRQGSTNEKLFF
TRBV19	NA	NA	CASSIVIRETQYF
TRBV5-1	NA	TRBD1	CASRTDGTGSQFYGYTF
TRBV19	NA	NA	CASSPRWESYNEQFF
TRBV7-3	NA	NA	CASSSTEYNEQFF
TRBV6-6	NA	NA	CASSYSAGNQPQHF
TRBV6-1	NA	TRBD2	CAPLRGGARDTQYF
TRBV28	NA	TRBD1	CASRLRRQGSTEAFF
TRBV6-5	NA	TRBD2	CASSTVSSGNYEQYF
TRBV28	NA	NA	CASSSSAAGNTIYF
TRBV4-2	NA	TRBD2	CASSQPSGSTTQYF
TRBV5-4	NA	NA	CASSPPPGMNTEAFF
TRBV21-1	NA	NA	CASSKGLCGHEQYF
TRBV28	NA	NA	CASSFGGTGFYEQYF
TRBV21-1	NA	NA	CASSATGVAPYTF
TRBV29-1	NA	NA	CSVLAGFSYNEQFF
TRBV15	NA	NA	CATSSGKDSSYGYTF